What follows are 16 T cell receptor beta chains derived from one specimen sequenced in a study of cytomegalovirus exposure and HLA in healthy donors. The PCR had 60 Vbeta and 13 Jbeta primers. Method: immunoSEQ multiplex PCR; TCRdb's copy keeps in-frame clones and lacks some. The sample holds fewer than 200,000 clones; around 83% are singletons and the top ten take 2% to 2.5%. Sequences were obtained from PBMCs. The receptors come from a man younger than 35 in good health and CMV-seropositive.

DNA for the CDR3: TGTGCCAGCAGCCCTTCAGCTAGCGGGGACTTCTACGAGCAGTACTTC. This sequence encodes CASSPSASGDFYEQYF. The chain couples TRBV5-4 to TRBJ2-7, with 9 bases fitting TRBD2. This CDR3 has 16 residues. V gave up 4 bases and J gave up 3 bases; unmatched junction bases: 11. CDR1 is SGHNT, CDR2 YYREEE, per germline (reference sequence).

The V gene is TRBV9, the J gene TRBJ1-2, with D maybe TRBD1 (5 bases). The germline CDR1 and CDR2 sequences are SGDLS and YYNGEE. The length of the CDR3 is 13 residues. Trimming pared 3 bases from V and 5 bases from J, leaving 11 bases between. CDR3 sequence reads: CASSANQGYGYTF. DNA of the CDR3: TGTGCCAGCAGCGCGAACCAGGGTTATGGCTACACCTTC. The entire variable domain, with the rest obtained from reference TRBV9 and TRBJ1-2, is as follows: DSGVTQTPKHLITATGQRVTLRCSPRSGDLSVYWYQQSLDQGLQFLIQYYNGEERAKGNILERFSAQQFPDLHSELNLSSLELGDSALYFCASSANQGYGYTFGSGTRLTVV.

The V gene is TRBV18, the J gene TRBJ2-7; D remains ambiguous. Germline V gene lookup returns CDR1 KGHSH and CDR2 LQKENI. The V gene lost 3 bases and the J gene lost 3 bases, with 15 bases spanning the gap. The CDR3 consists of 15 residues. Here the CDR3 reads CASSPTSGVNYEQYF. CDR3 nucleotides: TGTGCCAGCTCACCGACTTCCGGAGTAAACTACGAGCAGTACTTC.

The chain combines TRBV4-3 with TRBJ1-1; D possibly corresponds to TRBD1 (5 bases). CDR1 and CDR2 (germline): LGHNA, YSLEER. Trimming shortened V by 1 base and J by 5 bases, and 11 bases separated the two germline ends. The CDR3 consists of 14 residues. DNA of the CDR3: TGCGCCAGCAGCCAAGGGGGGGTGGGGACTGAAGCTTTCTTT. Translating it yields CASSQGGVGTEAFF.

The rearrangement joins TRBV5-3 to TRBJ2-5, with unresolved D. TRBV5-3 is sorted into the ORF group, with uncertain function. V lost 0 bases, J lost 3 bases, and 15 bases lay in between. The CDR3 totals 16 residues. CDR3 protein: CARSLAPAWAKETQYF. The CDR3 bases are TGTGCCAGAAGCTTGGCCCCGGCTTGGGCTAAAGAGACCCAGTACTTC.

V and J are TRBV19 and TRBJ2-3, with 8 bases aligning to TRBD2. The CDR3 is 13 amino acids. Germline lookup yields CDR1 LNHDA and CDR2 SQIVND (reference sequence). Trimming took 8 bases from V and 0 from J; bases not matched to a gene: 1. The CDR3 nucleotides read TGTGCCAGTGTAGCGGGGAGCACAGATACGCAGTATTTT. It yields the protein CASVAGSTDTQYF.

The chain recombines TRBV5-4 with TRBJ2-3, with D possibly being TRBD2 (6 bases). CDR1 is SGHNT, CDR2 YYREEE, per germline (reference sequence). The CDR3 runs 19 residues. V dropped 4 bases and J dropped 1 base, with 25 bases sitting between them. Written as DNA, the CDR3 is TGTGCCAGCAGCCCGAGCCTAGCGCGGCTTCTGGGAGGCACAGATACGCAGTATTTT. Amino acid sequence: CASSPSLARLLGGTDTQYF.

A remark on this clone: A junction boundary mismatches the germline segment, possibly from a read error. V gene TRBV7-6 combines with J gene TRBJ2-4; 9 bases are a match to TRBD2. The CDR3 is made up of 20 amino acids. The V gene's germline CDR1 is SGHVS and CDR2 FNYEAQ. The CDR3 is CASSLAPRGGAIMTKNSQYF. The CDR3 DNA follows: TGTGCCAGCAGCTTAGCGCCTCGCGGGGGGGCGATCATGACCAAAAACAGTCAGTACTTC. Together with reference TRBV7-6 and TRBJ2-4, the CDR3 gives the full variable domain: GAGVSQSPRYKVTKRGQDVALRCDPISGHVSLYWYRQALGQGPEFLTYFNYEAQQDKSGLPNDRFSAERPEGSISTLTIQRTEQRDSAMYRCASSLAPRGGAIMTKNSQYFGAGTRLSVL.

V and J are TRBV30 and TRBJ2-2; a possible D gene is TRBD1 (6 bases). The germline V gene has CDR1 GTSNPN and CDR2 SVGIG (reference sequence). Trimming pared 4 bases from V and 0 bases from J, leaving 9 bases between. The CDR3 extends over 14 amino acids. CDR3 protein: CAWKRGSNTGELFF. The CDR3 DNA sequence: TGTGCCTGGAAGAGGGGGTCGAACACCGGGGAGCTGTTTTTT.

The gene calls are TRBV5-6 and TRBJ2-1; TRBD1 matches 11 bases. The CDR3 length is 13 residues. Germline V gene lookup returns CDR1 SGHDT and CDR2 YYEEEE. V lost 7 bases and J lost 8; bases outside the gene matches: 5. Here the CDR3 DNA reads TGTGCCAGCGAGGGACAGGGGGTAGATGAGCAGTTCTTC. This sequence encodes CASEGQGVDEQFF.

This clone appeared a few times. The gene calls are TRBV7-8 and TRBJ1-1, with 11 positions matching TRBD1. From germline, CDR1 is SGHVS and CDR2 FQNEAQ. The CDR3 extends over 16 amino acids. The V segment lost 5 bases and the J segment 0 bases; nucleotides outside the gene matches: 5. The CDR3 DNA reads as TGTGCCAGCAGCCTCGGACAGGGGGCGATGAACACTGAAGCTTTCTTT. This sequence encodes CASSLGQGAMNTEAFF.

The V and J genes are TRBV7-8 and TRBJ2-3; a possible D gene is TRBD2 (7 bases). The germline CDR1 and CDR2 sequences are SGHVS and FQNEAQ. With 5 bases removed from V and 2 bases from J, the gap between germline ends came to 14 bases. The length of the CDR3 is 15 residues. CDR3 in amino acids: CASSVRGANTDTQYF. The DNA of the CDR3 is TGTGCCAGCAGCGTACGGGGGGCCAACACAGATACGCAGTATTTT.

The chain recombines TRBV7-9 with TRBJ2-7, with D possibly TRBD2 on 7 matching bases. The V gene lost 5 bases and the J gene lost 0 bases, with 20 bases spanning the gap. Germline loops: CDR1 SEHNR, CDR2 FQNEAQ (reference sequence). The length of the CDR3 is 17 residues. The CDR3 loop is CASSPGGGGTHSYEQYF. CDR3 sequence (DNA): TGTGCCAGCAGCCCCGGTGGGGGGGGCACACACTCCTACGAGCAGTACTTC.

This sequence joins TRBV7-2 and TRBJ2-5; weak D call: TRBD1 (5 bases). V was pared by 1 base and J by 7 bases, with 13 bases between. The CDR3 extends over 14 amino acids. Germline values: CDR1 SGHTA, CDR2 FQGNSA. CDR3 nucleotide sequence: TGTGCCAGCAGCTTAGACTACTGGGGCGGGACCCAGTACTTC. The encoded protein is CASSLDYWGGTQYF.

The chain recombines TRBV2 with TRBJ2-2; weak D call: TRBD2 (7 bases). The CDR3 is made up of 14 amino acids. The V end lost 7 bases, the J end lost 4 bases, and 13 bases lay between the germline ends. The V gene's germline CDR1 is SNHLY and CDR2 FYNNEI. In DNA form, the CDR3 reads TGTGCCAGCACCCCTAGGGGGGGCACCGGGGAGCTGTTTTTT. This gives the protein CASTPRGGTGELFF.

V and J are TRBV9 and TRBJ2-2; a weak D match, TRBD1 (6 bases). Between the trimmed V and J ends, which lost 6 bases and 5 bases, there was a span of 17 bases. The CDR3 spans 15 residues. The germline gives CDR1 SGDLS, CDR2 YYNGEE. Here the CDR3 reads CASKRFRGWTGELFF. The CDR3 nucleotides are TGTGCCAGCAAGCGTTTCAGGGGTTGGACCGGGGAGCTGTTTTTT.